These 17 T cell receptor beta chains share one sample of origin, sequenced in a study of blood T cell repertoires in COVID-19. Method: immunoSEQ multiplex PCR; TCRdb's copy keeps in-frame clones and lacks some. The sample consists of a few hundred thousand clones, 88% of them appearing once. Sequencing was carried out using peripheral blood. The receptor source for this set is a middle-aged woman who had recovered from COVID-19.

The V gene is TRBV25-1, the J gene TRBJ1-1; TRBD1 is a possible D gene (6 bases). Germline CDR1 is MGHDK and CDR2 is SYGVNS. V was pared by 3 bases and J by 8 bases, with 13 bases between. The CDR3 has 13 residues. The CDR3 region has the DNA TGTGCCAGCAGTGAGGGGGGGGCAGGGGAAGCTTTCTTT. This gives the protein CASSEGGAGEAFF.

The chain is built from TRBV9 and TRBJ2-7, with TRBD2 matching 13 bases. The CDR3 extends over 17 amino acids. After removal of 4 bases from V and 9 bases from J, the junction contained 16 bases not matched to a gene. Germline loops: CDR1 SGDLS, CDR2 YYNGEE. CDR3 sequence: CASSPRLAGGQLRAQYF. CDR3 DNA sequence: TGTGCCAGCAGCCCACGACTAGCGGGAGGCCAACTACGAGCGCAGTACTTC.

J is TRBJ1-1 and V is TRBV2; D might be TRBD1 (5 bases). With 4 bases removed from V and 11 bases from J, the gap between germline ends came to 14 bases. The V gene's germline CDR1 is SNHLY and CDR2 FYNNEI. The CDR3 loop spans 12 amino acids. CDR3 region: CASSAGPGGAFF. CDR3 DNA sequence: TGTGCCAGCAGTGCCGGGCCCGGGGGGGCTTTCTTT.

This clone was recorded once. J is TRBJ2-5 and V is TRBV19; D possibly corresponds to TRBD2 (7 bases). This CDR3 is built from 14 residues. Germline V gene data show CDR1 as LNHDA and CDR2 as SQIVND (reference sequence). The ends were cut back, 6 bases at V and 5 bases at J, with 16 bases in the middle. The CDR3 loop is CASRSGGPGETQYF. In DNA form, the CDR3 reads TGTGCCAGTAGATCGGGGGGCCCGGGGGAGACCCAGTACTTC.

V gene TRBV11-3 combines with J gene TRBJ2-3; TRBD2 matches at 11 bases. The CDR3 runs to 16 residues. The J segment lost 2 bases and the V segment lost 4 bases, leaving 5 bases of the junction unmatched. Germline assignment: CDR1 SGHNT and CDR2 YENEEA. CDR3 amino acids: CASSSVAGGPTDTQYF. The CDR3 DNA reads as TGTGCCAGCAGCTCCGTAGCGGGAGGGCCCACAGATACGCAGTATTTT.

Written as DNA, the CDR3 is TGCAGCGTTGTAGCCGGCTATGGCTACACCTTC. Protein: CSVVAGYGYTF. V gene TRBV29-1 combines with J gene TRBJ1-2; D ambiguous. V was cut by 4 bases and J by 4 bases, with 7 bases left in between. The CDR3 has 11 amino acids. Germline V lookup: CDR1 SQVTM, CDR2 ANQGSEA.

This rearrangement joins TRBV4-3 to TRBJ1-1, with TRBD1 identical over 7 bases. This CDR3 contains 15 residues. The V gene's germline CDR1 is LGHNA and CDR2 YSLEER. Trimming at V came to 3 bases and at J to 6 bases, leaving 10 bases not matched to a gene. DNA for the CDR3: TGCGCCAGCAGCCAGGGACAGTTTTGGTCCCCTGAAGCTTTCTTT. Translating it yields CASSQGQFWSPEAFF.

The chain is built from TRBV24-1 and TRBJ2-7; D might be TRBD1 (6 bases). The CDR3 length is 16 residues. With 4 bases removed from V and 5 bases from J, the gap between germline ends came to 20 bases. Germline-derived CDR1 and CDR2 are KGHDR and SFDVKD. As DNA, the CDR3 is TGTGCCACCAGTGACGCCCCGGGCAGGGGCGCGGACGAGCAGTACTTC. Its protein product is CATSDAPGRGADEQYF.

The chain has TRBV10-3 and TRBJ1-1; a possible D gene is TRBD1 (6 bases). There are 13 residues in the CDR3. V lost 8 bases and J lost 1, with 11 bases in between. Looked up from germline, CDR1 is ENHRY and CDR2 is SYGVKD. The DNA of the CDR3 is TGTGCCATCCAATCACAGGGGAACACTGAAGCTTTCTTT. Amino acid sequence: CAIQSQGNTEAFF.

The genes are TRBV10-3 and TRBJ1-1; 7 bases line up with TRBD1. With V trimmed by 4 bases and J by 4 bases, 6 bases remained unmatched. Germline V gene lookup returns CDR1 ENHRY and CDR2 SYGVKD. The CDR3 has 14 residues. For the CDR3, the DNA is TGTGCCATCAGTGGCCGACAGGGTTCCACTGAAGCTTTCTTT. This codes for CAISGRQGSTEAFF.

The CDR3 region is CASSVFGTGDTEAFF. DNA of the CDR3: TGTGCCAGCAGTGTCTTCGGGACAGGGGACACTGAAGCTTTCTTT. The rearrangement uses TRBV3-1 (or the pseudogene TRBV3-2) and TRBJ1-1; 10 bases line up with TRBD1. There are 15 residues in the CDR3. The V segment lost 6 bases and the J segment 3 bases; nucleotides outside the gene matches: 7. Germline assignment: CDR1 LGHDT and CDR2 YNNKEL (reference sequence).

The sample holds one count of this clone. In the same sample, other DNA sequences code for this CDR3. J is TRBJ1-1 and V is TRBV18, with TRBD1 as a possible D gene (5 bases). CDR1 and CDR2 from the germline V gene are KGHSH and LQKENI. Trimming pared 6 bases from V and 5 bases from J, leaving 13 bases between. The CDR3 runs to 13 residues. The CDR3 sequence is CASSPPGGTEAFF. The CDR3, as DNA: TGTGCCAGCTCCCCCCCCGGGGGGACTGAAGCTTTCTTT.

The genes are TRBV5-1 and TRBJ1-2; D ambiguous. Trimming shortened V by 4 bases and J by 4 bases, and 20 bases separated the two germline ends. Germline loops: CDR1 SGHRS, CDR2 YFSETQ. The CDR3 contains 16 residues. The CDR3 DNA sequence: TGCGCCAGCAGCCCGGTAATGAGGGCCACTAGCTATGGCTACACCTTC. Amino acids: CASSPVMRATSYGYTF.

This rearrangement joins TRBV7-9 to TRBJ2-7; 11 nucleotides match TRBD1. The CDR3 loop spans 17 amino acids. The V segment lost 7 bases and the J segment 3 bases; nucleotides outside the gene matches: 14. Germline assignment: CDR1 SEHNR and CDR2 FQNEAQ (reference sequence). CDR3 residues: CASTPAGQGVSLYEQYF. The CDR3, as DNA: TGTGCCAGCACCCCGGCGGGACAGGGGGTTAGCCTCTACGAGCAGTACTTC.

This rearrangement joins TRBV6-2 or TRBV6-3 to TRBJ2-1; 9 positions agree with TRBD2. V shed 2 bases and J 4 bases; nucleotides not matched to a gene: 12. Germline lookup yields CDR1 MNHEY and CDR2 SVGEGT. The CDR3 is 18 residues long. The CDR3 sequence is CASSYPDWREGRYNEQFF. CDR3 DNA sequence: TGTGCCAGCAGTTACCCCGACTGGCGGGAGGGTCGGTACAATGAGCAGTTCTTC.

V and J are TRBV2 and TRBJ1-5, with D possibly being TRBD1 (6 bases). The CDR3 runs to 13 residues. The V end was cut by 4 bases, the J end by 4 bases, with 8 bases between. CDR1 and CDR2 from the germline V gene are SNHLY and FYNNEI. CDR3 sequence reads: CASSVGQNQPQHF. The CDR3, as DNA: TGTGCCAGCAGTGTTGGACAGAATCAGCCCCAGCATTTT.

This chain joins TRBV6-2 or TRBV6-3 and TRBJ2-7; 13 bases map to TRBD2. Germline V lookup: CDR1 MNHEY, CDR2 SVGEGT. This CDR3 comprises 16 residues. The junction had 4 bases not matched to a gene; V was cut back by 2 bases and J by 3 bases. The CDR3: CASSYPGLAGVYEQYF. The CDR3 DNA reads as TGTGCCAGCAGTTACCCAGGACTAGCGGGAGTCTACGAGCAGTACTTC.